This is a list of T cell receptor beta chains from one sample in a study of T cell changes during pregnancy in multiple sclerosis. This table comes from immunoSEQ multiplex PCR, and its TCRdb copy is limited to in-frame clones, with some not included. The sample includes roughly 34,000 clones, just over 90% of them seen just once. Specimen: peripheral blood, collected in the second trimester of pregnancy. These receptors were collected from a female donor in good health, enrolled as a control in a pregnancy study. CDR3s include the opening cysteine and the closing phenylalanine or tryptophan. A D gene is named only where the DNA matches it firmly. A clone size is listed for some rows: how often the clone was seen (once, few, many), or a class if it is expanded.

j_call clone_size d_call v_call cdr3_aa cdr3_nt
TRBJ2-7 once TRBD2 TRBV5-1 CASSLGGTSGVYYEQYF TGCGCCAGCAGCTTGGGAGGGACTAGCGGGGTATACTACGAGCAGTACTTC
TRBJ1-6 . TRBD1 TRBV7-2 CASSTRTGGQYNSPLHF TGTGCCAGCAGCACCCGGACAGGGGGCCAGTATAATTCACCCCTCCACTTT
TRBJ2-3 . . TRBV28 CASGWHTQYF TGTGCCAGCGGTTGGCATACGCAGTATTTT
TRBJ1-5 . . TRBV10-3 CAISEKQGWNQPQHF TGTGCCATCAGTGAGAAACAGGGTTGGAATCAGCCCCAGCATTTT
TRBJ1-1 . . TRBV9 CASSVELGSEAFF TGTGCCAGCAGCGTAGAATTAGGGAGTGAAGCTTTCTTT
TRBJ2-1 . TRBD2 TRBV7-3 CASSPSTGLAGGNEQFF TGTGCCAGCAGCCCATCTACGGGACTAGCGGGAGGAAATGAGCAGTTCTTC
TRBJ2-7 . TRBD1 TRBV14 CASSPPGTGGSEQYF TGTGCCAGCAGCCCTCCCGGGACAGGGGGGTCCGAGCAGTACTTC
TRBJ2-2 once . TRBV12-5 CASSFIVDTGELFF TGTGCTAGTTCGTTTATCGTAGACACCGGGGAGCTGTTTTTT
TRBJ1-6 . TRBD1 TRBV5-6 CASSLGLGGRPNSPLHF TGTGCCAGCAGCTTGGGGTTAGGGGGCCGTCCTAATTCACCCCTCCACTTT
TRBJ2-3 . . TRBV9 CASSAQVGTDTQYF TGTGCCAGCAGCGCGCAGGTCGGCACCGATACGCAGTATTTT